This T cell receptor (beta chain) was sequenced for a study of blood T cell repertoires in COVID-19. For the study at large: Samples came from the United States, Italy and Spain, spanning acute and convalescent COVID-19. Nucleic acid was either cDNA or gDNA, and it came from T cells, B-cell-depleted T cells, or PBMCs.

In the original analysis: Quantification of nucleated cells was approximated via reference gene primer amplification. Sequencing was performed with immunoSEQ multiplex PCR; in TCRdb, only in-frame clones are kept and a portion is missing. V and J calls plus clone size are reproduced from that table; the DNA served to infer D and trimming. The sample holds about 35,000 clones; approximately 87% are singletons and the top ten take 40% to 50%. Germline loops: CDR1 SGHRS, CDR2 YFSETQ. The ends were cut back, 4 bases at V and 2 bases at J, with 16 bases in the middle. The CDR3 loop spans 16 amino acids. Sequences were obtained from peripheral blood. The chain combines TRBV5-1 with TRBJ1-3; D uncertain. This TCR derives from a human donor in a cohort sampled during active COVID-19. The CDR3 sequence is CASSAAHHTTGNTIYF. The CDR3 DNA reads TGCGCCAGCAGCGCGGCACACCACACCACTGGAAACACCATATATTTT.